A selection of T cell receptor beta chains follows, all from one sample in a study of blood T cell repertoires in COVID-19. Sequencing was performed with immunoSEQ multiplex PCR; in TCRdb, only in-frame clones are kept and a portion is missing. The sample has around 180,000 clones; roughly 78% are singletons. Sequencing was done on a sample of peripheral blood. The source is a man aged 65-85 years with active or convalescent COVID-19. The CDR3 runs from the conserved cysteine through the conserved F or W. The order of the fields is clone size, J gene, D gene, V gene, CDR3 protein, CDR3 DNA. D genes are given only for firm matches. The listing skips clone size in some rows; elsewhere it reads once, few, many or a size class.

abundance: -; j_gene: TRBJ2-5; d_gene: TRBD2; v_gene: TRBV5-4; CDR3aa: CASSYAPGTSDETQYF; CDR3nt: TGTGCCAGCAGCTACGCTCCCGGGACTAGTGATGAGACCCAGTACTTC
abundance: -; j_gene: TRBJ1-1; d_gene: -; v_gene: TRBV6-5; CDR3aa: CASSPRGRYTEAFF; CDR3nt: TGTGCCAGCAGTCCCCGAGGGAGATACACTGAAGCTTTCTTT
abundance: -; j_gene: TRBJ2-7; d_gene: TRBD2; v_gene: TRBV11-2; CDR3aa: CASSTPTGRGSGSFYEQYF; CDR3nt: TGTGCCAGCAGCACCCCCACAGGGCGGGGGAGCGGGAGCTTCTACGAGCAGTACTTC
abundance: -; j_gene: TRBJ2-1; d_gene: -; v_gene: TRBV30; CDR3aa: CAWNHGASNEQFF; CDR3nt: TGTGCCTGGAACCATGGGGCTAGCAATGAGCAGTTCTTC
abundance: few; j_gene: TRBJ1-1; d_gene: -; v_gene: TRBV7-2; CDR3aa: CASSLERNTEAFF; CDR3nt: TGTGCCAGCAGCTTAGAGAGGAACACTGAAGCTTTCTTT
abundance: -; j_gene: TRBJ2-7; d_gene: TRBD1; v_gene: TRBV24-1; CDR3aa: CATSDLVGTVSYEQYF; CDR3nt: TGTGCCACCAGTGATTTGGTGGGGACAGTTTCCTACGAGCAGTACTTC
abundance: -; j_gene: TRBJ1-1; d_gene: -; v_gene: TRBV10-1; CDR3aa: CASSEQQGTEAFF; CDR3nt: TGCGCCAGCAGTGAGCAACAGGGAACTGAAGCTTTCTTT
abundance: -; j_gene: TRBJ1-1; d_gene: TRBD1; v_gene: TRBV7-9; CDR3aa: CASSSRTWTGGPFF; CDR3nt: TGTGCCAGCAGCTCGCGAACCTGGACAGGGGGGCCTTTCTTT
abundance: -; j_gene: TRBJ2-3; d_gene: -; v_gene: TRBV6-5; CDR3aa: CASSYVRGGGDTQYF; CDR3nt: TGTGCCAGCAGTTACGTTAGAGGGGGGGGTGATACGCAGTATTTT
abundance: -; j_gene: TRBJ1-1; d_gene: TRBD1; v_gene: TRBV7-9; CDR3aa: CASSPQGTDSNTEAFF; CDR3nt: TGTGCCAGCAGCCCACAGGGGACAGACTCGAACACTGAAGCTTTCTTT
abundance: -; j_gene: TRBJ2-3; d_gene: -; v_gene: TRBV10-2; CDR3aa: CASDKRTGGSTDTQYF; CDR3nt: TGCGCCAGCGACAAACGGACCGGCGGGAGCACAGATACGCAGTATTTT
abundance: -; j_gene: TRBJ2-5; d_gene: TRBD2; v_gene: TRBV5-1; CDR3aa: CASFALAGPGETQYF; CDR3nt: TGCGCCAGTTTTGCGCTAGCGGGGCCAGGGGAGACCCAGTACTTC
abundance: -; j_gene: TRBJ1-1; d_gene: -; v_gene: TRBV30; CDR3aa: CAWSPGTVNTEAFF; CDR3nt: TGTGCCTGGAGTCCGGGGACTGTGAACACTGAAGCTTTCTTT
abundance: -; j_gene: TRBJ1-3; d_gene: -; v_gene: TRBV27; CDR3aa: CASSPGTAVNTTYF; CDR3nt: TGTGCCAGCAGCCCCGGGACTGCGGTAAACACCACATATTTT
abundance: many; j_gene: TRBJ2-2; d_gene: TRBD2; v_gene: TRBV10-3; CDR3aa: CATRQRTGAGVYTGELFF; CDR3nt: TGTGCCACCCGCCAGAGAACAGGAGCGGGAGTGTACACCGGGGAGCTGTTTTTT
abundance: once; j_gene: TRBJ1-1; d_gene: TRBD1; v_gene: TRBV19; CDR3aa: CASIPDRGRLGTEAFF; CDR3nt: TGTGCCAGTATTCCAGACAGGGGGCGATTGGGCACTGAAGCTTTCTTT
abundance: -; j_gene: TRBJ1-4; d_gene: -; v_gene: TRBV21-1; CDR3aa: CASSKRVKLFF; CDR3nt: TGTGCCAGCAGCAAAAGAGTAAAACTGTTTTTT
abundance: -; j_gene: TRBJ2-7; d_gene: -; v_gene: TRBV5-8; CDR3aa: CASSDLDRRGYEQYF; CDR3nt: TGTGCCAGCAGCGACCTTGACAGGCGTGGGTACGAGCAGTACTTC
abundance: -; j_gene: TRBJ2-3; d_gene: TRBD2; v_gene: TRBV18; CDR3aa: CASSPREGTQYF; CDR3nt: TGTGCCAGCTCACCGAGGGAGGGTACGCAGTATTTT
abundance: few; j_gene: TRBJ1-3; d_gene: -; v_gene: TRBV12-3/TRBV12-4; CDR3aa: CASDDRGNTIYF; CDR3nt: TGTGCCAGCGATGACAGGGGAAACACCATATATTTT
abundance: -; j_gene: TRBJ2-3; d_gene: TRBD2; v_gene: TRBV2; CDR3aa: CASSDLGGRQSDTQYF; CDR3nt: TGTGCCAGCAGTGACCTGGGCGGGAGACAGTCAGATACGCAGTATTTT
abundance: -; j_gene: TRBJ1-6; d_gene: -; v_gene: TRBV19; CDR3aa: CASSMNGDPPLHF; CDR3nt: TGTGCCAGTAGTATGAACGGGGATCCACCCCTCCACTTT
abundance: -; j_gene: TRBJ1-5; d_gene: -; v_gene: TRBV11-3; CDR3aa: CASSPWPLSGQPQHF; CDR3nt: TGTGCCAGCAGCCCTTGGCCCCTCTCGGGTCAGCCCCAGCATTTT
abundance: few; j_gene: TRBJ1-5; d_gene: TRBD1; v_gene: TRBV5-6; CDR3aa: CASSLWTGSNQPQHF; CDR3nt: TGTGCCAGCAGCTTGTGGACAGGGTCGAATCAGCCCCAGCATTTT
abundance: -; j_gene: TRBJ2-2; d_gene: TRBD2; v_gene: TRBV10-2; CDR3aa: CASRRTSGSDTGELFF; CDR3nt: TGCGCCAGCAGAAGGACTAGCGGGAGCGACACCGGGGAGCTGTTTTTT
abundance: -; j_gene: TRBJ2-7; d_gene: TRBD2; v_gene: TRBV2; CDR3aa: CASSYIAGGFEQYF; CDR3nt: TGTGCCAGCAGTTATATAGCGGGGGGGTTCGAGCAGTACTTC
abundance: -; j_gene: TRBJ2-2; d_gene: TRBD2; v_gene: TRBV11-3; CDR3aa: CASSRTTSWSTGELFF; CDR3nt: TGTGCCAGCAGTCGGACGACTAGCTGGTCCACCGGGGAGCTGTTTTTT
abundance: -; j_gene: TRBJ1-4; d_gene: TRBD1; v_gene: TRBV12-3/TRBV12-4; CDR3aa: CASSRDRGEKLFF; CDR3nt: TGTGCCAGCAGTCGGGACAGAGGCGAAAAACTGTTTTTT
abundance: -; j_gene: TRBJ2-5; d_gene: -; v_gene: TRBV6-5; CDR3aa: CASSVVWQETQYF; CDR3nt: TGTGCCAGCAGCGTAGTGTGGCAAGAGACCCAGTACTTC
abundance: -; j_gene: TRBJ1-1; d_gene: TRBD1; v_gene: TRBV7-2; CDR3aa: CASSVRQGMNTEAFF; CDR3nt: TGTGCCAGCAGCGTACGACAGGGAATGAACACTGAAGCTTTCTTT
abundance: -; j_gene: TRBJ2-7; d_gene: -; v_gene: TRBV4-2; CDR3aa: CASSHPGRGFDEQYF; CDR3nt: TGTGCCAGCAGCCACCCGGGCAGGGGTTTCGACGAGCAGTACTTC
abundance: -; j_gene: TRBJ1-4; d_gene: -; v_gene: TRBV7-9; CDR3aa: CASSQGPTNEKLFF; CDR3nt: TGTGCCAGCAGCCAGGGTCCAACTAATGAAAAACTGTTTTTT
abundance: once; j_gene: TRBJ1-4; d_gene: -; v_gene: TRBV19; CDR3aa: CASSKRINAATNEKLFF; CDR3nt: TGTGCCAGTAGTAAGAGGATTAACGCCGCAACTAATGAAAAACTGTTTTTT
abundance: few; j_gene: TRBJ1-2; d_gene: -; v_gene: TRBV7-2; CDR3aa: CASSFPDLNSLGYTF; CDR3nt: TGTGCCAGCAGCTTCCCGGACTTAAACTCTTTAGGCTACACCTTC
abundance: -; j_gene: TRBJ2-1; d_gene: TRBD2; v_gene: TRBV5-1; CDR3aa: CASSSSGGEGFSYNEQFF; CDR3nt: TGCGCCAGCAGCTCCTCAGGCGGGGAGGGCTTTTCCTACAATGAGCAGTTCTTC